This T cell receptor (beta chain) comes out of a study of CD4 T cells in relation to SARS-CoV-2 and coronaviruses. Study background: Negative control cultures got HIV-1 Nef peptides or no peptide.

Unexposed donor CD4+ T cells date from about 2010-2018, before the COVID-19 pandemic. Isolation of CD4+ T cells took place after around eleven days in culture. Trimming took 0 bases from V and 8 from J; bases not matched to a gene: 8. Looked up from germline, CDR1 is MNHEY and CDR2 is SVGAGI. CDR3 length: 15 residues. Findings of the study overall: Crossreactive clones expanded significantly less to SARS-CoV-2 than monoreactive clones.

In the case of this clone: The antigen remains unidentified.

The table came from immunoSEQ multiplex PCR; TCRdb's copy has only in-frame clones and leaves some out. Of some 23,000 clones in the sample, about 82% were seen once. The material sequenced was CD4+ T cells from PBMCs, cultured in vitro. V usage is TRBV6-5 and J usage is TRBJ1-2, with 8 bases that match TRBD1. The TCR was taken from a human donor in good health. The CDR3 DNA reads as TGTGCCAGCAGTTACTCTTCTGGGACAGGCGGAGGCTACACCTTC. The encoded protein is CASSYSSGTGGGYTF.